The present T cell receptor beta chain was sequenced within a study of CXCR3-negative and CXCR3-positive naive CD8 T cells. Notes on this clonotype: Antigen unknown.

The study, taken as a whole, reports: TRB CDR3 properties were used to infer TCR strength, and surface CD5 was comparable between naive subsets. Similarly elevated diversity marked both naive subsets, with memory CD8+ cells showing far lower diversity.

Looked up from germline, CDR1 is MRHNA and CDR2 is SNTAGT. The CDR3 has 15 residues. cDNA libraries for TRB were generated by 5' RACE incorporating UMI labels. TCRdb reanalyzed the 5' RACE reads, giving one entry per CDR3 protein sequence and no DNA. Here the sample table reports approximately 37,000 distinct CDR3 sequences. The chain couples TRBV6-4 to TRBJ2-6. This receptor was taken from a human donor in good health. Some clones in this sample may be carry-over from other donors' samples. Material: memory CD8+ T cells from blood. The CDR3 region is CASSDSRSGANVLTF.